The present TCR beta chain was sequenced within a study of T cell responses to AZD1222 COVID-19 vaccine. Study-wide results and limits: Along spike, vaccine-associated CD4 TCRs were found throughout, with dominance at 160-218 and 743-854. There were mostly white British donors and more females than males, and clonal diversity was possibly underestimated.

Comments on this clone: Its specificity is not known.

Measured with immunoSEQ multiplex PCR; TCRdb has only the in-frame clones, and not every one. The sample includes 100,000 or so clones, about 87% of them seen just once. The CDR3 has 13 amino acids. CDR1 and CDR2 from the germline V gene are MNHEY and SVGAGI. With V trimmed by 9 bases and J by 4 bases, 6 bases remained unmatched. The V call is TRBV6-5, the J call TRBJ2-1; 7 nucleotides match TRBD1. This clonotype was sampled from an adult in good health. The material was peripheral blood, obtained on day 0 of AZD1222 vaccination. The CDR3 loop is CASRQGSYNEQFF. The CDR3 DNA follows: TGTGCCAGTAGACAGGGAAGTTACAATGAGCAGTTCTTC.